The 11 T cell receptor beta chains below all came from one sample that was sequenced in a study of shared clonotypes between healthy human individuals. Positively selected for CCR7, the CD45RO-negative cells used as naive CD8 cells excluded terminally differentiated effector memory CD45RA+ cells. TCRdb's copy holds only in-frame clones and misses some; the assay was immunoSEQ multiplex PCR. The table has around 2,000,000 clones, about 95% seen once. The sample taken for sequencing was naive CD8+ T cells sorted from blood. Source of these receptors: a man aged 18 to 29 in good health.

The chain employs TRBV4-2 and TRBJ2-3; TRBD2 is a possible D gene (6 bases). Germline V CDR1 and CDR2: LGHNA, YNFKEQ. This CDR3 contains 14 residues. The germline V and J ends were trimmed by 1 base and 6 bases, with 11 bases remaining between them. The DNA for the CDR3 is TGTGCCAGCAGCCAAGGGGGGGAGGCGGATACGCAGTATTTT. It translates to CASSQGGEADTQYF.

The sample holds a few counts of this clone. The J gene is TRBJ2-2, the V gene TRBV27, with no clear D. The CDR3 contains 13 residues. With 5 bases removed from V and 4 bases from J, the gap between germline ends came to 8 bases. CDR1 and CDR2 (germline): MNHEY, SMNVEV (reference sequence). CDR3 coding DNA: TGTGCCAGCAGTCTCCACGTCACCGGGGAGCTGTTTTTT. Translated: CASSLHVTGELFF.

The J gene is TRBJ2-7, the V gene TRBV6-1, with TRBD1 matching over 11 bases. The CDR3 is 17 residues long. Germline loops: CDR1 MNHNS, CDR2 SASEGT. V was pared by 2 bases and J by 0 bases, with 6 bases of the junction left unmatched. The chain's CDR3 is CASSESSGQGASYEQYF. The CDR3 nucleotides are TGTGCCAGCAGTGAATCGTCAGGACAGGGGGCCTCCTACGAGCAGTACTTC.

The chain is built from TRBV28 and TRBJ2-3; D call uncertain. V was shortened by 4 bases and J by 0 bases, with 8 bases between the two germline ends. Germline loops: CDR1 MDHEN, CDR2 SYDVKM. This CDR3 region has 14 residues. CDR3 DNA sequence: TGTGCCAGCAGTTATGAACTAAGCACAGATACGCAGTATTTT. Translated: CASSYELSTDTQYF.

The V gene is TRBV13, the J gene TRBJ1-2; 7 bases agree with TRBD1. V shed 5 bases, J shed 7 bases, and the junction held 4 bases outside the gene matches. The germline CDR1 and CDR2 sequences are PRHDT and FYEKMQ (reference sequence). This CDR3 comprises 12 residues. The CDR3 nucleotides read TGTGCCAGCAGCACAGGACAGGCTGGCTACACCTTC. Residues: CASSTGQAGYTF. The full variable domain, in which reference TRBV13 and TRBJ1-2 provide the parts outside the CDR3, is AAGVIQSPRHLIKEKRETATLKCYPIPRHDTVYWYQQGPGQDPQFLISFYEKMQSDKGSIPDRFSAQQFSDYHSELNMSSLELGDSALYFCASSTGQAGYTFGSGTRLTVV.

V is TRBV27 and J is TRBJ2-7; the match to TRBD1 covers 8 bases. Germline lookup yields CDR1 MNHEY and CDR2 SMNVEV (reference sequence). J was trimmed by 5 bases and V by 6 bases; bases with no gene match: 9. The CDR3 runs to 14 residues. The CDR3 DNA reads TGTGCCAGCAGCTTCACAGGGGGGCTGAACGAGCAGTACTTC. It translates to CASSFTGGLNEQYF.

This clone was picked up one time. The chain employs TRBV11-2 and TRBJ2-5; D is undetermined. There are 11 residues in the CDR3. The germline V and J ends were trimmed by 4 bases and 7 bases, with 7 bases remaining between them. Germline values: CDR1 SGHAT, CDR2 FQNNGV. The CDR3 coding sequence is TGTGCCAGCAGCTCCTCAGGGACCCAGTACTTC. It specifies CASSSSGTQYF.

The chain is built from TRBV4-3 and TRBJ1-2, with unresolved D. Trimming removed 1 base at V and 8 bases at J, with 14 bases between. The germline CDR1 and CDR2 sequences are LGHNA and YSLEER. This CDR3 is built from 14 residues. The chain's CDR3 is CASSQVIPPEGYTF. CDR3 nucleotide sequence: TGCGCCAGCAGCCAAGTAATTCCCCCGGAGGGCTACACCTTC.

This chain connects TRBV7-6 to TRBJ2-7; 7 bases match TRBD1. The junction had 6 bases not matched to a gene; V was cut back by 4 bases and J by 6 bases. CDR3 length: 13 amino acids. CDR1 and CDR2 (germline): SGHVS, FNYEAQ. The CDR3 nucleotides read TGTGCCAGCAGCTCGGGGACAGACAGCGAGCAGTACTTC. It yields the protein CASSSGTDSEQYF.

The rearrangement joins TRBV9 to TRBJ1-5, with D perhaps matching TRBD1 (5 bases). Trimming removed 3 bases from V and 8 bases from J, with 15 bases in between. The CDR3 runs to 14 residues. Germline V gives CDR1 SGDLS, CDR2 YYNGEE. For the CDR3, the DNA is TGTGCCAGCAGCGCGTGGGGCGGGGGTGAGCCCCAGCATTTT. Protein sequence: CASSAWGGGEPQHF.

V usage is TRBV9 and J usage is TRBJ2-7; 8 nucleotides agree with TRBD1. This CDR3 comprises 15 residues. Germline CDR1 and CDR2: SGDLS and YYNGEE. The V segment lost 2 bases and the J segment 2 bases; nucleotides outside the gene matches: 6. Here the CDR3 DNA reads TGTGCCAGCAGCGTCACTCCGGGACAGGCCTACGAGCAGTACTTC. It codes for CASSVTPGQAYEQYF.